This T cell receptor beta chain was observed in a study of blood T cell repertoires in COVID-19. Study-level background: Whether acute or convalescent, the COVID-19 samples came from the United States, Italy and Spain. The analysed material was cDNA or gDNA that came from T cells, B-cell-depleted T cells, or PBMCs.

Per the authors' pipeline: Using reference gene primer amplification, nucleated cell counts were estimated. Measured with immunoSEQ multiplex PCR; TCRdb has only the in-frame clones, and not every one. That table gives V, J and clone size, and the DNA gave D and trimming. Seen here are approximately 250,000 clones, almost 85% observed once, and the top ten hold around 4%. Germline V lookup: CDR1 GTSNPN, CDR2 SVGIG (reference sequence). This CDR3 comprises 15 residues. J lost 8 bases, V lost 1 base, and 9 bases had no gene match. Sequencing was done on a sample of peripheral blood. This clonotype originated in a man aged 45 to 65 with acute or convalescent COVID-19. The J gene is TRBJ2-1, the V gene TRBV30, with 9 bases that match TRBD2. CDR3 sequence (DNA): TGTGCCTGGAGTGAGGTCGCGGGGGGGCCCTATGAGCAGTTCTTC. This codes for CAWSEVAGGPYEQFF.